The 5 T cell receptor beta chains given below trace back to one sample, sequenced in a study of blood T cells in healthy people across ages. The second PCR ran about 6 to 12 cycles with a sample-barcoded 5' primer and J-beta primers. Each CDR3 protein is one row after TCRdb ran MiXCR on the 5' RACE reads. The sample consists of fewer than 900,000 distinct CDR3 sequences, under 40% of them appearing once. Source material: blood. The receptors were gathered from a man younger than 35 in good health.

This clonotype showed up just a few times. The chain is built from TRBV30 and TRBJ1-1; D unclear. V was trimmed by 5 bases and J by 4 bases, leaving 14 bases between them. The CDR3 has 13 amino acids. Germline V lookup: CDR1 GTSNPN, CDR2 SVGIG (reference sequence). The CDR3 bases are TGTGCCTGGTTAGGAATCGGCTTCACTGAAGCTTTCTTT. This translates into CAWLGIGFTEAFF. Complete variable domain (other parts from reference TRBV30 and TRBJ1-1): SQTIHQWPATLVQPVGSPLSLECTVEGTSNPNLYWYRQAAGRGLQLLFYSVGIGQISSEVPQNLSASRPQDRQFILSSKKLLLSDSGFYLCAWLGIGFTEAFFGQGTRLTVV.

This clonotype was seen ten or more times. This chain links TRBV5-5 with TRBJ2-7, with TRBD1 identical over 8 bases. CDR1 is SGHKS and CDR2 is YYEKEE in the germline V gene (reference sequence). J gave up 4 bases and V 3 bases, and 6 bases lay outside the gene matches. The CDR3 runs 14 residues. In nucleotides, the CDR3 is TGTGCCAGCAGCTATTGGACAGGGACATACGAGCAGTACTTC. As protein: CASSYWTGTYEQYF.

The chain employs TRBV14 and TRBJ1-1; no firm D call. With 4 bases removed from V and 3 bases from J, the gap between germline ends came to 6 bases. The CDR3 contains 12 residues. CDR1 is SGHDN, CDR2 FVKESK, per germline. The CDR3 sequence is CASSPWDTEAFF. CDR3 nucleotides: TGTGCCAGCAGCCCTTGGGACACTGAAGCTTTCTTT.

The chain is built from TRBV4-1 and TRBJ2-1, with 8 bases that match TRBD2. The DNA end is a closer match to TRBJ2-7, so the J assignment may be wrong. The CDR3 length is 15 residues. Germline-derived CDR1 and CDR2 are MGHRA and YSYEKL. CDR3 protein: CASSEPSGFYNEQYF. The CDR3 region has the DNA TGCGCCAGCAGCGAGCCTAGCGGGTTCTACAATGAGCAGTACTTC.

There are a few counts of this clonotype. One base away lies a much larger clone, so this may be a sequencing read error. This chain links TRBV20-1 with TRBJ2-5; D gene unclear. CDR3 size: 10 residues. CDR1 is DFQATT, CDR2 SNEGSKA, per germline (reference sequence). V lost 4 bases and J lost 4, with 4 bases in between. DNA of the CDR3: TGCAGTGCTATAGGAGAGACCCAGTACTTC. Amino acids: CSAIGETQYF.